This entry lists 20 T cell receptor beta chains sequenced from one sample in a study of lymphopenia after photon versus proton radiotherapy (dated by TCRdb to about 2019). Libraries were built with the immunoSEQ multiplex PCR assay. This is the immuneACCESS table as TCRdb keeps it, with only in-frame sequences that have V and J called. A part of the clones is gone; compared with another copy, unresolved V genes explain less than half, and the rest is unexplained. This sample is represented by more than 30,000 clones; over 65% of them were singletons. The ten most abundant clones make up 2.5% to 3.5% of the sample. Sequenced here: peripheral blood, sampled from a patient treated with photon-based radiotherapy. These receptors all come from a man aged 45-65 years with gastric cancer.

In this sample, this clone turned up once. The rearrangement uses TRBV19 and TRBJ1-5; TRBD1 aligns across 8 bases. Germline V CDR1 and CDR2: LNHDA, SQIVND (reference sequence). The ends lost 1 base at V and 3 bases at J; junction bases unmatched: 2. CDR3 length equals 15 residues. Here the CDR3 reads CASSIGQGINQPQHF. CDR3 nucleotide sequence: TGTGCCAGTAGTATAGGACAGGGGATCAATCAGCCCCAGCATTTT.

The chain couples TRBV10-3 to TRBJ2-7; 9 nucleotides align to TRBD2. The CDR3 totals 16 residues. Per the germline V gene, CDR1 is ENHRY and CDR2 is SYGVKD. V gave up 2 bases and J gave up 0 bases; unmatched junction bases: 5. The DNA for the CDR3 is TGTGCCATCAGTGAGGCTTTTAGCGGGAGCTCCTACGAGCAGTACTTC. Protein product: CAISEAFSGSSYEQYF.

The chain is built from TRBV7-9 and TRBJ1-1; 10 bases match TRBD1. This CDR3 has 16 amino acids. After removal of 2 bases from V and 5 bases from J, the junction contained 8 bases not matched to a gene. Looked up from germline, CDR1 is SEHNR and CDR2 is FQNEAQ (reference sequence). In DNA form, the CDR3 reads TGTGCCAGCAGCTTATCAAGTGGACAGGGGGGGACTGAAGCTTTCTTT. Translated, it gives CASSLSSGQGGTEAFF.

The genes are TRBV21-1 and TRBJ2-6; the D call TRBD2 from the table was never checked on the DNA. TRBV21-1 counts as a pseudogene. The CDR3 covers 18 residues. Here the CDR3 DNA reads TGTGCCAGCACCGGGGGGCGGGCATTTATCGCTGGGGCCAACGTCCTGACTTTC. It yields the protein CASTGGRAFIAGANVLTF.

This sequence joins TRBV7-2 and TRBJ1-4; no definite D call. In germline, CDR1 is SGHTA, CDR2 FQGNSA. The CDR3 has 15 amino acids. Trimming took off 3 bases at V and 6 bases at J, with 14 bases between the two ends. The CDR3 reads CASSFSGLRDEKLFF. The CDR3 coding sequence is TGTGCCAGCAGCTTCTCCGGGTTGAGGGATGAAAAACTGTTTTTT.

J is TRBJ2-4 and V is TRBV28, with D perhaps TRBD2 (5 bases). The ends were cut back, 3 bases at V and 7 bases at J, with 13 bases in the middle. The CDR3 covers 14 residues. Germline V gene lookup returns CDR1 MDHEN and CDR2 SYDVKM. CDR3 bases: TGTGCCAGCAGTTTCGGGAAGAGGCGGAACATTCAGTACTTC. It translates to CASSFGKRRNIQYF. The whole variable domain, filled in from reference TRBV28 and TRBJ2-4, reads DVKVTQSSRYLVKRTGEKVFLECVQDMDHENMFWYRQDPGLGLRLIYFSYDVKMKEKGDIPEGYSVSREKKERFSLILESASTNQTSMYLCASSFGKRRNIQYFGAGTRLSVL.

The chain links TRBV6-5 to TRBJ2-7, with a tentative D call TRBD1 (6 bases). Deletions cut 6 bases from V and 0 bases from J, with 12 bases between. CDR3 size: 14 residues. Germline-derived CDR1 and CDR2 are MNHEY and SVGAGI. This CDR3 is CASRYGTYSYEQYF. For the CDR3, the DNA is TGTGCCAGCAGATATGGGACATACTCCTACGAGCAGTACTTC.

The CDR3: CASNFRGRGTYEQYF. For the CDR3, the DNA is TGTGCCAGCAATTTCAGGGGGCGCGGGACCTACGAGCAGTACTTC. The J gene is TRBJ2-7, the V gene TRBV27, with TRBD1 matching over 8 bases. CDR1 MNHEY and CDR2 SMNVEV come from the germline V gene (reference sequence). The CDR3 totals 15 residues. Trimming cost V 7 bases and J 2 bases; bases outside gene matches: 10.

This chain joins TRBV23-1 and TRBJ1-1; perhaps TRBD1 as D (5 bases). TRBV23-1 is assigned to the ORF class and has an uncertain function. Between the trimmed V and J ends, which lost 8 bases and 4 bases, there was a span of 8 bases. The CDR3 has 11 residues. The DNA for the CDR3 is TGCGCCAGCGACAGCCGCACTGAAGCTTTCTTT. Protein product: CASDSRTEAFF.

The CDR3 DNA reads TGTGCCAGCAGCTTACAGGGGGGGGGCAATCAGCCCCAGCATTTT. It codes for CASSLQGGGNQPQHF. The rearrangement links TRBV5-5 to TRBJ1-5, with 8 bases lining up with TRBD1. The CDR3 covers 15 residues. Germline lookup yields CDR1 SGHKS and CDR2 YYEKEE (reference sequence). J lost 2 bases, V lost 2 bases, and 3 bases had no gene match. Full variable domain (remainder filled in from reference TRBV5-5 and TRBJ1-5): DAGVTQSPTHLIKTRGQQVTLRCSPISGHKSVSWYQQVLGQGPQFIFQYYEKEERGRGNFPDRFSARQFPNYSSELNVNALLLGDSALYLCASSLQGGGNQPQHFGDGTRLSIL.

The CDR3 loop reads CASSTTANEKLFF. DNA of the CDR3: TGTGCCAGCAGTACGACAGCAAATGAAAAACTGTTTTTT. The chain has TRBV6-5 and TRBJ1-4; weak D call: TRBD1 (5 bases). Germline values: CDR1 MNHEY, CDR2 SVGAGI. V was clipped by 5 bases and J by 5 bases, with 9 bases between them. The CDR3 covers 13 residues.

V is TRBV7-3 and J is TRBJ2-1; 11 nucleotides match TRBD2. The trim removed 5 bases at V and 5 bases at J, leaving 2 bases unmatched. The CDR3 loop spans 14 amino acids. Germline loops: CDR1 SGHTA, CDR2 FQGTGA. This chain's CDR3 is CASSLAGGDNEQFF. CDR3 DNA: TGTGCCAGCAGCCTAGCGGGAGGCGACAATGAGCAGTTCTTC.

This clone was recorded once. This rearrangement joins TRBV19 to TRBJ1-5, with TRBD1 matching over 11 bases. From germline, CDR1 is LNHDA and CDR2 SQIVND (reference sequence). V dropped 5 bases and J dropped 2; count of bases not matched to a gene: 11. The CDR3 contains 18 residues. CDR3 sequence reads: CASSPGQGALVGNQPQHF. As DNA, the CDR3 is TGTGCCAGTAGTCCCGGACAGGGGGCCCTCGTTGGCAATCAGCCCCAGCATTTT. The complete variable domain, with remaining parts taken from reference TRBV19 and TRBJ1-5, reads DGGITQSPKYLFRKEGQNVTLSCEQNLNHDAMYWYRQDPGQGLRLIYYSQIVNDFQKGDIAEGYSVSREKKESFPLTVTSAQKNPTAFYLCASSPGQGALVGNQPQHFGDGTRLSIL.

This clone was seen only once. V gene TRBV28 combines with J gene TRBJ1-1; TRBD1 is a possible D gene (5 bases). Trimming took 6 bases from V and 10 from J, leaving 15 bases between them. This CDR3 comprises 12 residues. The germline CDR1 and CDR2 sequences are MDHEN and SYDVKM. In DNA form, the CDR3 reads TGTGCCAGCAGAAGGGACCGTAACTCAGCTTTCTTT. Translated, it gives CASRRDRNSAFF. The full variable domain, completed using reference TRBV28 and TRBJ1-1, is DVKVTQSSRYLVKRTGEKVFLECVQDMDHENMFWYRQDPGLGLRLIYFSYDVKMKEKGDIPEGYSVSREKKERFSLILESASTNQTSMYLCASRRDRNSAFFGQGTRLTVV.

The chain uses TRBV29-1 and TRBJ1-1; TRBD1 agrees at 8 bases. Germline values: CDR1 SQVTM, CDR2 ANQGSEA. This CDR3 spans 13 amino acids. V gave up 7 bases and J gave up 0 bases; unmatched junction bases: 4. CDR3 coding DNA: TGCAGCGGCCGACAGGGGATGAACACTGAAGCTTTCTTT. Translation gives CSGRQGMNTEAFF.

The gene calls are TRBV5-1 and TRBJ1-2; 10 bases match TRBD1. The CDR3 runs to 14 residues. CDR1 and CDR2 from the germline V gene are SGHRS and YFSETQ. J gave up 3 bases and V 3 bases, and 2 bases lay outside the gene matches. As DNA, the CDR3 is TGCGCCAGCAGCTCCGGGACAGGGGACTATGGCTACACCTTC. This codes for CASSSGTGDYGYTF.

This clone was picked up a small number of times. This CDR3 is CASSLPGQGVQPQHF. The CDR3 DNA follows: TGTGCCAGCAGTCTCCCGGGACAGGGGGTCCAGCCCCAGCATTTT. J is TRBJ1-5 and V is TRBV6-6, with 11 bases aligning to TRBD1. V lost 5 bases to trimming and J lost 7 bases; unmatched junction nucleotides: 7. Germline V CDR1 and CDR2: MNHNY, SVGAGI (reference sequence). The CDR3 loop spans 15 amino acids.

The gene calls are TRBV7-2 and TRBJ1-1, with D possibly TRBD1 on 6 matching bases. The CDR3 has 15 residues. Trimming left V 3 bases short and J 1 base short, with 12 bases between. CDR1 and CDR2 (germline): SGHTA, FQGNSA. The CDR3 reads CASSFLEGGNTEAFF. CDR3 sequence (DNA): TGTGCCAGCAGCTTTCTAGAGGGGGGGAACACTGAAGCTTTCTTT. The entire variable domain, with the rest obtained from reference TRBV7-2 and TRBJ1-1, is as follows: GAGVSQSPSNKVTEKGKDVELRCDPISGHTALYWYRQSLGQGLEFLIYFQGNSAPDKSGLPSDRFSAERTGGSVSTLTIQRTQQEDSAVYLCASSFLEGGNTEAFFGQGTRLTVV.

The chain employs TRBV2 and TRBJ2-7; D could derive from TRBD1 or TRBD2 (5 bases each). Germline assignment: CDR1 SNHLY and CDR2 FYNNEI. The CDR3 is 13 residues long. Trimming pared 7 bases from V and 2 bases from J, leaving 12 bases between. CDR3 nucleotides: TGTGCCAGCACCCTGGGACGTACCTACGAGCAGTACTTC. It encodes CASTLGRTYEQYF.

The rearrangement uses TRBV5-1 and TRBJ2-7; D remains ambiguous. The germline V gene has CDR1 SGHRS and CDR2 YFSETQ. With 0 bases removed from V and 2 bases from J, the gap between germline ends came to 9 bases. This CDR3 is built from 14 residues. Here the CDR3 DNA reads TGCGCCAGCAGCTTGGGCACGGTTACCTACGAGCAGTACTTC. This translates into CASSLGTVTYEQYF.